Listed here are 10 T cell receptor beta chains from one sample, sequenced in a study of T cell changes during pregnancy in multiple sclerosis (dated by TCRdb to about 2019). The library was generated by the immunoSEQ multiplex PCR assay. As stored in TCRdb, this immuneACCESS dataset retains in-frame rearrangements with V and J assigned. A fraction of the clones does not appear; measured against another copy, unresolved V genes explain less than half of the discrepancy, and the remainder lacks a known reason. The sample contains about 72,000 clones, roughly nine tenths of them found a single time. Roughly 0.7% of the sample is taken by the ten largest. The material was peripheral blood, obtained in the third trimester of pregnancy. The receptors originated from a female donor in good health, enrolled as a control in a pregnancy study.

The chain links TRBV5-1 to TRBJ1-1; possibly TRBD1 for D (5 bases). The CDR3 has 16 amino acids. From germline, CDR1 is SGHRS and CDR2 YFSETQ. Trimming left V 2 bases short and J 4 bases short, with 18 bases between. This CDR3 is CASSFRLGALGTEAFF. CDR3 coding DNA: TGCGCCAGCAGCTTTAGGTTAGGGGCTCTGGGCACTGAAGCTTTCTTT.

The chain links TRBV9 to TRBJ1-3, with D tentatively TRBD1 (5 bases). Trimming left V 5 bases short and J 2 bases short, with 17 bases between. The CDR3 is made up of 16 amino acids. Germline V gene lookup returns CDR1 SGDLS and CDR2 YYNGEE. CDR3 sequence: CASSPGGGPAGNTIYF. CDR3 nucleotides: TGTGCCAGCAGTCCCGGGGGGGGACCGGCTGGAAACACCATATATTTT.

V gene TRBV7-2 combines with J gene TRBJ2-7, with unresolved D. This CDR3 spans 13 amino acids. From germline, CDR1 is SGHTA and CDR2 FQGNSA. Trimming left V 5 bases short and J 6 bases short, with 14 bases between. In DNA, the CDR3 is TGTGCCAGCAGCGTAGGGTCCCTAAGCGAGCAGTACTTC. Translating it yields CASSVGSLSEQYF.

CDR3 DNA sequence: TGTGCCAGCAGCGGCGGGACTAGCGGGAGCGCAGGGAACAATGAGCAGTTCTTC. It codes for CASSGGTSGSAGNNEQFF. The chain has TRBV5-6 and TRBJ2-1; 14 nucleotides agree with TRBD2. CDR3 size: 18 residues. The V and J ends lost 4 bases and 5 bases, in that order; junction bases with no gene match: 11. Germline V gives CDR1 SGHDT, CDR2 YYEEEE. Full variable domain (outside the CDR3, taken from reference TRBV5-6 and TRBJ2-1): DAGVTQSPTHLIKTRGQQVTLRCSPKSGHDTVSWYQQALGQGPQFIFQYYEEEERQRGNFPDRFSGHQFPNYSSELNVNALLLGDSALYLCASSGGTSGSAGNNEQFFGPGTRLTVL.

The rearrangement links TRBV6-1 to TRBJ2-5; TRBD1 agrees at 12 bases. Germline CDR1 MNHNS, CDR2 SASEGT. The V and J ends lost 9 bases and 4 bases, in that order; junction bases with no gene match: 6. The CDR3 has 14 amino acids. CDR3 nucleotides: TGTGCCAGTCGCCGGGACAGGGGGCCAGAGACCCAGTACTTC. This sequence encodes CASRRDRGPETQYF.

This rearrangement joins TRBV19 to TRBJ2-7; no reliable D call. Trimming took off 3 bases at V and 3 bases at J, with 12 bases between the two ends. The CDR3 extends over 14 amino acids. CDR1 and CDR2 (germline): LNHDA, SQIVND (reference sequence). CDR3 sequence (DNA): TGTGCCAGTAGTATTGCAGGCAACATCTACGAGCAGTACTTC. Translating it yields CASSIAGNIYEQYF.

V gene TRBV7-9 combines with J gene TRBJ2-7; no firm D call. Germline CDR1 and CDR2: SEHNR and FQNEAQ (reference sequence). V lost 4 bases, J lost 2 bases, and 6 bases lay in between. The CDR3 is 12 residues long. CDR3: CASSSETYEQYF. The DNA of the CDR3 is TGTGCCAGCAGCTCTGAGACCTACGAGCAGTACTTC.

This clone was seen once. V and J are TRBV28 and TRBJ1-2; D is unresolved. The CDR3 length is 14 residues. The ends were cut back, 8 bases at V and 3 bases at J, with 16 bases in the middle. CDR1 and CDR2 from the germline V gene are MDHEN and SYDVKM. The CDR3 bases are TGTGCCAGCCTTAACCTCGGGTCAGACTATGGCTACACCTTC. This gives the protein CASLNLGSDYGYTF.

This chain connects TRBV5-1 to TRBJ2-7; 9 bases are shared with TRBD1. This CDR3 has 15 residues. J gave up 5 bases and V 4 bases, and 10 bases lay outside the gene matches. Germline CDR1 is SGHRS and CDR2 is YFSETQ. CDR3 nucleotide sequence: TGCGCCAGCAGCATGGACCGGGACAGGGACGACGAGCAGTACTTC. This gives the protein CASSMDRDRDDEQYF.

The J gene is TRBJ2-7, the V gene TRBV5-5, with D possibly matching TRBD2 (6 bases). Deletions cut 0 bases from V and 2 bases from J, with 12 bases between. Germline assignment: CDR1 SGHKS and CDR2 YYEKEE (reference sequence). CDR3 length: 15 residues. CDR3 in DNA: TGTGCCAGCAGCTTGGAAAAACTAGCAGCCTACGAGCAGTACTTC. Residues: CASSLEKLAAYEQYF.